This TCR beta chain comes out of a study of blood T cell repertoires in COVID-19. Study-level background: T cells, B-cell-depleted T cells, or PBMCs provided the cDNA or gDNA that served as material.

Produced via immunoSEQ multiplex PCR; TCRdb's table is partial and in-frame only. The table records approximately 140,000 clones, about 86% of them present only once. This clone was detected once. The CDR3 loop spans 15 amino acids. V shed 8 bases, J shed 2 bases, and the junction held 8 bases outside the gene matches. Germline V gene data show CDR1 as SGHKS and CDR2 as YYEKEE (reference sequence). The sequence was obtained from a man aged 40-49 years with acute COVID-19. The chain is built from TRBV5-5 and TRBJ1-3; 9 positions match TRBD1. The sequenced sample was PBMCs or T cells enriched from blood (not recorded which). The DNA for the CDR3 is TGTGCCAGTTCAACCGGGACAGGGACTGGAAACACCATATATTTT. Its translation is CASSTGTGTGNTIYF.